The 5 T cell receptor beta chains presented below share a single source sample, sequenced in a study of cytomegalovirus exposure and HLA in healthy donors. TCRdb's table, derived via immunoSEQ multiplex PCR, lists solely in-frame clones and lacks some. The table shows roughly 140,000 clones, with approximately 90% occurring only once. Sample: PBMCs. The receptor set was obtained from a man between 18 and 35 years old in good health and CMV-seronegative.

This chain connects TRBV12-5 to TRBJ2-3, with D perhaps matching TRBD2 (6 bases). This CDR3 is built from 13 residues. Germline loops: CDR1 LGHNT, CDR2 FRNRAP. Trimming took 3 bases from V and 9 from J, leaving 13 bases between them. The CDR3 loop is CASGLGEASTQYF. The CDR3 nucleotides are TGTGCTAGTGGTTTAGGGGAGGCGAGCACGCAGTATTTT.

This rearrangement joins TRBV5-1 to TRBJ2-1; TRBD2 aligns across 14 bases. CDR1 SGHRS and CDR2 YFSETQ come from the germline V gene. The CDR3 spans 16 residues. Trimming cost V 4 bases and J 5 bases; bases outside gene matches: 5. CDR3 region: CASSRGLAGADNEQFF. DNA of the CDR3: TGCGCCAGCAGCAGGGGACTAGCGGGGGCGGACAATGAGCAGTTCTTC.

This chain joins TRBV7-9 and TRBJ1-1; 8 bases line up with TRBD1. The CDR3 has 13 amino acids. Trimming cost V 5 bases and J 1 base; bases outside gene matches: 0. CDR1 is SEHNR, CDR2 FQNEAQ, per germline (reference sequence). The CDR3 coding sequence is TGTGCCAGCAGCGACAGGGGGAACACTGAAGCTTTCTTT. Translating gives CASSDRGNTEAFF.

The chain is built from TRBV27 and TRBJ1-3; D ambiguous. The CDR3 loop spans 15 amino acids. Germline V gene sequence: CDR1 MNHEY, CDR2 SMNVEV (reference sequence). V lost 0 bases, J lost 0 bases, and 6 bases lay in between. CDR3 bases: TGTGCCAGCAGTTTATCGGGCAGCTCTGGAAACACCATATATTTT. Protein sequence: CASSLSGSSGNTIYF.

This chain joins TRBV4-1 and TRBJ1-5; the D gene is possibly TRBD1 (6 bases). This CDR3 comprises 18 residues. Trimming removed 2 bases from V and 5 bases from J, with 22 bases in between. Germline V gives CDR1 MGHRA, CDR2 YSYEKL. The CDR3 region is CASSQSTLQGTGHQPQHF. Here the CDR3 DNA reads TGCGCCAGCAGCCAATCTACTTTACAGGGAACGGGTCATCAGCCCCAGCATTTT.